The 4 T cell receptor beta chains below all came from one sample that was sequenced in a study of blood T cell repertoires in COVID-19. TCRdb's copy holds only in-frame clones and misses some; the assay was immunoSEQ multiplex PCR. The data contain some 100,000 clones, about 85% of them seen just once; the ten biggest clones take up roughly 8%. The source material was peripheral blood. These receptors were obtained from a human donor in a cohort sampled during active COVID-19.

The J gene is TRBJ1-2, the V gene TRBV5-1; TRBD1 aligns across 8 bases. CDR1 and CDR2 (germline): SGHRS, YFSETQ. The CDR3 has 16 amino acids. Trimming at V came to 0 bases and at J to 8 bases, leaving 12 bases not matched to a gene. CDR3 nucleotide sequence: TGCGCCAGCAGCTTGGCCCTGTTGGCAGGGGGCGACGGCTACACCTTC. It yields the protein CASSLALLAGGDGYTF.

The chain combines TRBV7-3 with TRBJ1-2; 11 bases map to TRBD1. Germline CDR1 is SGHTA and CDR2 is FQGTGA. The J segment lost 8 bases and the V segment lost 4 bases, leaving 3 bases of the junction unmatched. The CDR3 is 13 residues long. The CDR3 DNA is TGTGCCAGCAGCTCGGGACAGGGGGACGGCTACACCTTC. This translates into CASSSGQGDGYTF.

V gene TRBV10-1 combines with J gene TRBJ1-5; D is ambiguous. V lost 0 bases and J lost 7, with 13 bases in between. The CDR3 is made up of 15 amino acids. Germline CDR1 and CDR2: WNHNN and SYGVQD (reference sequence). CDR3 sequence: CASSESRDPRQPQHF. Written as DNA, the CDR3 is TGCGCCAGCAGTGAGTCCCGGGATCCGAGGCAGCCCCAGCATTTT.

This clone has a handful of counts. V usage is TRBV15 and J usage is TRBJ1-5; 7 nucleotides match TRBD1. The length of the CDR3 is 16 residues. The germline V gene encodes CDR1 LNHNV and CDR2 YYDKDF (reference sequence). With 0 bases clipped from V and 4 bases from J, the junction kept 6 bases outside the gene matches. CDR3 in amino acids: CATSREGRGYNQPQHF. The CDR3 DNA reads as TGTGCCACCAGCAGAGAGGGCAGGGGGTATAATCAGCCCCAGCATTTT.